Listed below are T cell receptor beta chains from one sample, sequenced in a study of neurological immune-mediated disorders. Each CDR3 protein is one row after TCRdb ran MiXCR on the 5' RACE reads. The sample has 50,000 or so distinct CDR3 sequences, about 3% seen once; the top ten hold 5.5% to 6%. Sequenced: PBMCs. The receptors were sampled from a man in his forties with multiple sclerosis. Each CDR3 is given with its conserved first and last residue. A D gene is named only where the DNA matches it firmly. Not all rows give a size; the values are once, few, many and, for expanded clones, a class.

size	V	J	D	CDR3	DNA
many	TRBV5-1	TRBJ2-1	NA	CASSLAVSLNEQFF	TGCGCCAGCAGCTTGGCCGTCAGCCTAAATGAGCAGTTCTTC
many	TRBV5-1	TRBJ1-4	TRBD1	CASSSTGGIQEKLFF	TGCGCCAGCAGTTCGACAGGGGGGATTCAGGAAAAACTGTTTTTT
many	TRBV5-1	TRBJ2-7	NA	CASSSDGFSYEQYF	TGCGCCAGCAGCTCGGACGGGTTTTCCTACGAGCAGTACTTC
many	TRBV6-5	TRBJ2-1	TRBD2	CASSSGRGSSYNEQFF	TGTGCCAGCAGTTCCGGGCGGGGGAGCTCCTACAATGAGCAGTTCTTC
few	TRBV9	TRBJ1-1	NA	CASSVGLGKGAEAFF	TGTGCCAGCAGCGTAGGATTGGGGAAGGGCGCTGAAGCTTTCTTT
many	TRBV7-8	TRBJ2-2	NA	CASSLEVRRGFGELFF	TGTGCCAGCAGCTTAGAGGTGCGGCGGGGCTTCGGGGAGCTGTTTTTT
many	TRBV5-1	TRBJ2-1	NA	CASSLSNEQFF	TGCGCCAGCAGCTTGAGTAATGAGCAGTTCTTC
many	TRBV7-2	TRBJ1-2	NA	CASSLALGREYYGYTF	TGTGCCAGCAGCTTAGCGCTAGGGAGGGAATACTATGGCTACACCTTC
many	TRBV7-2	TRBJ2-7	TRBD2	CASSLVPSGGIEQYF	TGTGCCAGCAGCTTAGTTCCCAGCGGGGGGATCGAGCAGTACTTC
NA	TRBV2	TRBJ2-3	TRBD2	CASQTSVGTDTQYF	TGTGCCAGTCAGACTAGCGTTGGCACAGATACGCAGTATTTT
many	TRBV7-2	TRBJ2-1	TRBD2	CASSSLLAGVGNEQFF	TGTGCCAGCAGCTCACTCCTAGCGGGGGTTGGTAATGAGCAGTTCTTC
many	TRBV7-2	TRBJ1-2	TRBD1	CASSLGDSRYGYTF	TGTGCCAGCAGCTTAGGGGACAGTCGGTATGGCTACACCTTC
many	TRBV3-1	TRBJ1-5	NA	CASSLRGSNQPQNF	TGTGCCAGCAGTTTACGCGGTAGCAATCAGCCCCAGAATTTT
few	TRBV6-6	TRBJ1-2	TRBD1	CASSYAGQGGYTF	TGTGCCAGCAGTTACGCCGGACAGGGTGGCTACACCTTC
many	TRBV7-9	TRBJ2-5	NA	CASSQDPKETQYF	TGTGCCAGCAGCCAAGACCCAAAAGAGACCCAGTACTTC
many	TRBV3-1	TRBJ2-1	NA	CASSQDGGGFYNEQFF	TGTGCCAGCAGCCAAGATGGGGGGGGCTTCTACAATGAGCAGTTCTTC
many	TRBV20-1	TRBJ2-5	TRBD2	CSAKRGATSGGSQYF	TGCAGTGCTAAACGGGGCGCGACTAGCGGGGGGTCCCAGTACTTC
many	TRBV6-2/TRBV6-3	TRBJ2-1	TRBD2	CASNIAGRYEQFF	TGTGCCAGCAATATAGCGGGGAGGTATGAGCAGTTCTTC
many	TRBV5-1	TRBJ2-5	NA	CASSLSAGETQYF	TGCGCCAGCAGCTTGTCCGCAGGGGAGACCCAGTACTTC
many	TRBV7-3	TRBJ2-3	TRBD1	CASSPIPAGQGGDTQYF	TGTGCCAGCAGTCCCATACCTGCGGGACAGGGAGGAGATACGCAGTATTTT
medium-sized	TRBV27	TRBJ2-7	TRBD1	CASRPGQGYEQYF	TGTGCCAGCAGACCGGGACAGGGTTACGAGCAGTACTTC
many	TRBV2	TRBJ1-2	NA	CASSSETYSYGYTF	TGTGCCAGCAGTTCCGAGACATATTCCTATGGCTACACCTTC
many	TRBV20-1	TRBJ1-5	NA	CSARRGGSNQPQHF	TGCAGTGCTAGGAGGGGTGGGAGCAATCAGCCCCAGCATTTT
many	TRBV20-1	TRBJ1-1	NA	CSAIQTLNTEAFF	TGCAGTGCTATTCAAACCTTGAACACTGAAGCTTTCTTT
many	TRBV7-3	TRBJ2-2	TRBD2	CASSLVGGANTGELFF	TGTGCCAGCAGCTTGGTGGGGGGGGCGAACACCGGGGAGCTGTTTTTT
many	TRBV14	TRBJ1-1	NA	CASSQEGDKAFF	TGTGCCAGCAGCCAAGAGGGGGATAAAGCTTTCTTT
few	TRBV5-1	TRBJ1-5	NA	CASSLDSGSQPQNF	TGCGCCAGCAGCTTGGACTCAGGCTCTCAGCCCCAGAATTTT
many	TRBV18	TRBJ2-2	NA	CASSPGGATDAGELFF	TGTGCCAGCTCACCTGGAGGGGCCACAGATGCCGGGGAGCTGTTTTTT
many	TRBV20-1	TRBJ2-3	TRBD1	CSARSLSDRGWAGGTDTQYF	TGCAGTGCTAGGTCCCTGTCTGACAGGGGATGGGCTGGGGGCACAGATACGCAGTATTTT
many	TRBV28	TRBJ2-5	NA	CASSLRQETQYF	TGTGCCAGCAGTTTAAGACAAGAGACCCAGTACTTC
many	TRBV9	TRBJ1-3	NA	CASSASGYSGNTIYF	TGTGCCAGCAGCGCCTCAGGCTACTCTGGAAACACCATATATTTT
many	TRBV28	TRBJ2-7	NA	CASSLGQGYRYEQYF	TGTGCCAGCAGTTTGGGCCAGGGGTATCGCTACGAGCAGTACTTC
many	TRBV30	TRBJ1-2	TRBD1	CAWSVGTGMSYTF	TGTGCCTGGAGTGTAGGGACAGGGATGAGCTACACCTTC
many	TRBV3-1	TRBJ2-2	TRBD2	CASSQVLAGEVGELFF	TGTGCCAGCAGCCAAGTCCTAGCGGGGGAGGTCGGGGAGCTGTTTTTT
many	TRBV11-2	TRBJ2-3	NA	CASSLVKASTDTQYF	TGTGCCAGCAGCTTAGTGAAGGCTAGCACAGATACGCAGTATTTT
many	TRBV10-3	TRBJ1-5	TRBD1	CAISTGLNQPQNF	TGTGCCATCTCGACAGGGTTAAATCAGCCCCAGAATTTT
many	TRBV20-1	TRBJ1-5	NA	CSAQRDAYNQPQHF	TGCAGTGCTCAGCGAGACGCCTATAATCAGCCCCAGCATTTT
many	TRBV5-5	TRBJ2-1	NA	CASSLADTVSVF	TGTGCCAGCAGCTTGGCCGACACAGTAAGTGTCTTC
NA	TRBV20-1	TRBJ2-2	TRBD2	CSAGTSGASLNTGELFF	TGCAGTGCAGGGACTAGCGGGGCTTCGTTGAACACCGGGGAGCTGTTTTTT
many	TRBV20-1	TRBJ2-1	NA	CSASPYTRGGRDEQFF	TGCAGTGCTAGCCCCTATACTAGAGGGGGGAGGGATGAGCAGTTCTTC
NA	TRBV15	TRBJ1-5	NA	CATSRGGGKPQNF	TGTGCCACCAGCAGGGGTGGGGGTAAGCCCCAGAATTTT
many	TRBV7-9	TRBJ1-1	NA	CASSLAPGVTEAFF	TGTGCCAGCAGCTTAGCGCCAGGGGTCACTGAAGCTTTCTTT
many	TRBV7-9	TRBJ2-5	TRBD1	CASSPPGQAETQYF	TGTGCCAGCAGCCCACCGGGACAGGCGGAGACCCAGTACTTC
many	TRBV20-1	TRBJ2-1	NA	CSARTGLVPEQFF	TGCAGTGCTAGGACAGGCCTCGTCCCTGAGCAGTTCTTC
few	TRBV27	TRBJ1-5	NA	CASSLRGTDNQPQHF	TGTGCCAGCAGTTTGAGGGGCACCGACAATCAGCCCCAGCATTTT
few	TRBV12-3/TRBV12-4	TRBJ1-5	NA	CASSRSLNQPQNF	TGTGCCAGCAGTCGATCCCTCAATCAGCCCCAGAATTTT
many	TRBV5-1	TRBJ2-5	TRBD2	CASSETSGGETQYF	TGCGCCAGCAGCGAGACTAGCGGGGGGGAGACCCAGTACTTC
many	TRBV4-1	TRBJ2-1	NA	CASSQVWAESSYNEQFF	TGCGCCAGCAGCCAAGTCTGGGCAGAGAGCTCCTACAATGAGCAGTTCTTC
once	TRBV12-3/TRBV12-4	TRBJ2-7	NA	CASSSAGAGEQYF	TGTGCCAGCAGTTCTGCTGGGGCGGGCGAGCAGTACTTC